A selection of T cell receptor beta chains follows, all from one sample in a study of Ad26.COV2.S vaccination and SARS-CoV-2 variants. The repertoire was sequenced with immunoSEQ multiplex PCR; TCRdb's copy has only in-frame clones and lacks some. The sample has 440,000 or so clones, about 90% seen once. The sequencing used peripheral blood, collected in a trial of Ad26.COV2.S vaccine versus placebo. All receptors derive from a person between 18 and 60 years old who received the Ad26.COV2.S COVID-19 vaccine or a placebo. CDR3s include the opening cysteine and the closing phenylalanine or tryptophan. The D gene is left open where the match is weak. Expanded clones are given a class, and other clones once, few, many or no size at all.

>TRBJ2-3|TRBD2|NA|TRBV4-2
CASSQERTSGRNTQYF
TGTGCCAGCAGCCAAGAACGGACTAGCGGGAGAAATACGCAGTATTTT
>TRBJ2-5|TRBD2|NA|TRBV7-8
CASSPRGEKQETQYF
TGTGCCAGCAGTCCCCGGGGGGAAAAACAAGAGACCCAGTACTTC
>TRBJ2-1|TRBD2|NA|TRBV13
CASSSLAGAYNEQFF
TGTGCCAGCAGCTCCTTAGCGGGGGCCTACAATGAGCAGTTCTTC
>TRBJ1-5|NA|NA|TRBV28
CASTQKEETVLNSNQPQHF
TGTGCCAGCACCCAAAAGGAAGAGACAGTACTCAATAGCAATCAGCCCCAGCATTTT
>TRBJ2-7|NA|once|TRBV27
CASRPPGQGGYEQYF
TGTGCCAGCAGGCCCCCCGGACAGGGAGGGTACGAGCAGTACTTC
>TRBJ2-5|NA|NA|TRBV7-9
CASSFKPRETQYF
TGTGCCAGCAGCTTCAAACCGAGAGAGACCCAGTACTTC
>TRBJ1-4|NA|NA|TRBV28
CASTPHGRGEKLFF
TGTGCCAGCACCCCTCATGGTAGAGGTGAAAAACTGTTTTTT
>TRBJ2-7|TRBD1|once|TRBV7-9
CASRDRNYEQYF
TGTGCCAGTCGGGACAGGAACTACGAGCAGTACTTC
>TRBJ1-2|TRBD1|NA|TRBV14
CASSPLEGAGYTF
TGTGCCAGCAGCCCCTTGGAGGGGGCTGGCTACACCTTC
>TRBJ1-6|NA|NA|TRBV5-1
CASSLATSSYNSPLHF
TGCGCCAGCAGCTTGGCTACAAGCTCCTATAATTCACCCCTCCACTTT
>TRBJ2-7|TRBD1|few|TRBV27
CASSLTQGAYEQYF
TGTGCCAGCAGTTTGACGCAGGGGGCTTACGAGCAGTACTTC
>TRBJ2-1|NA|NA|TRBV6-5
CASSRSGRNEQFF
TGTGCCAGCAGTCGGTCAGGCCGGAATGAGCAGTTCTTC
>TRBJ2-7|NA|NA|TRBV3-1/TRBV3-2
CASSQGAKSFHEQYF
TGTGCCAGCAGCCAGGGGGCGAAAAGTTTCCACGAGCAGTACTTC
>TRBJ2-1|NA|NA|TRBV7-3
CASSLFSRDNEQFF
TGTGCCAGCAGCTTATTCTCCAGAGACAATGAGCAGTTCTTC
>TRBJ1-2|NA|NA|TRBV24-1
CATSDGAMGDGYTF
TGTGCCACCAGTGATGGTGCGATGGGTGATGGCTACACCTTC
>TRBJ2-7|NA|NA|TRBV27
CASSLGSDSYEQYF
TGTGCCAGCAGTTTGGGCAGTGACTCCTACGAGCAGTACTTC
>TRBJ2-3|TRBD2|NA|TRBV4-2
CASSQKQASGSPNTDTQYF
TGTGCCAGCAGCCAAAAGCAGGCTAGCGGGAGTCCAAACACAGATACGCAGTATTTT
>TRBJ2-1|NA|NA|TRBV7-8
CASSLDPEQFF
TGTGCCAGCAGCTTAGACCCTGAGCAGTTCTTC
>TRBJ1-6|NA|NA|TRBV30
CAWTLRGVSPLHF
TGTGCCTGGACCCTCCGGGGGGTTTCACCCCTCCACTTT
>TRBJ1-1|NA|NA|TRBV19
CASRKIQGNTEAFF
TGTGCCAGTAGAAAGATACAGGGGAACACTGAAGCTTTCTTT
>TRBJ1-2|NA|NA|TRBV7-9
CASSLGTAYGYTF
TGTGCCAGCAGCTTAGGGACAGCCTATGGCTACACCTTC
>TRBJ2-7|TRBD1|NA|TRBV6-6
CASSPGQVYEQYF
TGTGCCAGCAGTCCTGGACAGGTTTACGAGCAGTACTTC
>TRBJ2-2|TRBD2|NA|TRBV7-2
CASSQGLAPTGELFF
TGTGCCAGCAGCCAAGGACTAGCCCCCACCGGGGAGCTGTTTTTT
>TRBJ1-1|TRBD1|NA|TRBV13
CASSVRRTGLDEAFF
TGTGCCAGCAGCGTCCGGCGGACAGGGCTCGATGAAGCTTTCTTT
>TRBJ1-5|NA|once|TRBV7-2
CASSLFVSNQPQHF
TGTGCCAGCAGCTTATTCGTTAGCAATCAGCCCCAGCATTTT
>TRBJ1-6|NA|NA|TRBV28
CASTDPRARDSPLHF
TGTGCCAGCACTGACCCCAGAGCTCGGGATTCACCCCTCCACTTT
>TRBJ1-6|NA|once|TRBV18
CASSVPNSPLHF
TGTGCCAGCTCAGTCCCCAATTCACCCCTCCACTTT
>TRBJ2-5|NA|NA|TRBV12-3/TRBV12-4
CAIQTRGTQYF
TGTGCCATACAAACCAGGGGAACCCAGTACTTC
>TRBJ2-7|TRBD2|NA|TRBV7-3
CARGGTSGRTHSYEQYF
TGTGCCAGAGGGGGGACTAGCGGGAGGACCCACTCCTACGAGCAGTACTTC
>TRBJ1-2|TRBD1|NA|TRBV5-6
CASKPGTGRYGYTF
TGTGCCAGCAAACCCGGGACAGGGCGATATGGCTACACCTTC
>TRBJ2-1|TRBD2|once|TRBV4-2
CASSQDPPRAGVRNEQFF
TGTGCCAGCAGCCAAGATCCCCCAAGAGCGGGAGTTCGCAATGAGCAGTTCTTC
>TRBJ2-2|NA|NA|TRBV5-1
CASSDRSNTGELFF
TGCGCCAGCAGCGACAGATCGAACACCGGGGAGCTGTTTTTT
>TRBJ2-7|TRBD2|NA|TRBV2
CASRERGGTYEQYF
TGTGCCAGCAGGGAGCGCGGGGGGACCTACGAGCAGTACTTC
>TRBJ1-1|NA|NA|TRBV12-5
CASGRGNTEAFF
TGTGCTAGTGGACGGGGGAACACTGAAGCTTTCTTT
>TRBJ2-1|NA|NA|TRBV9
CASSPRLHNEQFF
TGTGCCAGCAGCCCCCGACTACACAATGAGCAGTTCTTC
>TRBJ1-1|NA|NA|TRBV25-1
CARSGGGNTEAFF
TGTGCCCGCAGTGGGGGGGGGAACACTGAAGCTTTCTTT
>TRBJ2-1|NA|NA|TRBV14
CASSQDEVQEQFF
TGTGCCAGCAGCCAAGATGAGGTACAGGAGCAGTTCTTC
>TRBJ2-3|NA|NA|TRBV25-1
CASSPQGTDTQYF
TGTGCCTCCAGCCCCCAGGGCACAGATACGCAGTATTTT
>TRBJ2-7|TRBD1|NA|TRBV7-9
CASSRPGQGIREQYF
TGTGCCAGCAGCCGTCCGGGACAGGGTATACGCGAGCAGTACTTC
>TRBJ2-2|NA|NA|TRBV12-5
CASGRDRGELFF
TGTGCTAGTGGCCGTGACAGGGGGGAGCTGTTTTTT
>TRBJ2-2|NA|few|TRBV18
CASSLTFTGELFF
TGTGCCAGCTCACTGACTTTCACCGGGGAGCTGTTTTTT
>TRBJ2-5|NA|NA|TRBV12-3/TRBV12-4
CASQWSGETQYF
TGTGCCAGCCAGTGGAGTGGAGAGACCCAGTACTTC
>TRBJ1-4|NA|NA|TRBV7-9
CASTYSAGNEKLFF
TGTGCCAGCACCTACAGTGCCGGGAATGAAAAACTGTTTTTT
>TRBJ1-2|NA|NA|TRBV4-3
CASSQDRVGRGNYGYTF
TGCGCCAGCAGCCAAGATCGGGTCGGCAGGGGTAACTATGGCTACACCTTC
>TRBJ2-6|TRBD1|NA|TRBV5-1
CASSAGGAGANVLTF
TGCGCCAGCAGCGCAGGGGGCGCTGGGGCCAACGTCCTGACTTTC
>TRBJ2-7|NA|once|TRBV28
CASRASFLHEQYF
TGTGCCAGCAGGGCTAGCTTTCTCCACGAGCAGTACTTC
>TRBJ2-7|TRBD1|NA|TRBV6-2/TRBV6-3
CASSSGTGGYEQYF
TGTGCCAGCAGTTCCGGGACAGGGGGCTACGAGCAGTACTTC
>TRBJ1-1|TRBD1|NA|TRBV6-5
CASGRTGDVFEAFF
TGTGCCAGCGGAAGGACAGGGGACGTTTTTGAAGCTTTCTTT
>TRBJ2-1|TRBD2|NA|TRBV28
CASSVPGLAGGRNEQFF
TGTGCCAGCAGTGTCCCGGGACTAGCGGGAGGACGGAATGAGCAGTTCTTC
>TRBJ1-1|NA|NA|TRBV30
CAWGPPVTGSTEAFF
TGTGCCTGGGGCCCACCCGTGACAGGTTCGACTGAAGCTTTCTTT
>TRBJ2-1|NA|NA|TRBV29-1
CSVELRGLAYNEQFF
TGCAGCGTTGAACTCCGGGGACTCGCCTACAATGAGCAGTTCTTC
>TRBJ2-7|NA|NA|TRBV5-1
CASRNDRRGAYEQYF
TGCGCCAGCAGGAACGACCGACGGGGAGCCTACGAGCAGTACTTC
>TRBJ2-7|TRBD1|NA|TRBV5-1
CASRGGQGLYEQYF
TGCGCCAGCAGGGGAGGACAGGGTCTCTACGAGCAGTACTTC
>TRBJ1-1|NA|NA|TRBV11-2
CASSSGENDEAFF
TGTGCCAGCAGCTCAGGGGAAAATGATGAAGCTTTCTTT
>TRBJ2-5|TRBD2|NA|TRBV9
CASSVGLAAAGETQYF
TGTGCCAGCAGCGTAGGCCTAGCGGCCGCGGGAGAGACCCAGTACTTC
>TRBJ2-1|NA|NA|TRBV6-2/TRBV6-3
CASSSPTAASHRNNEQFF
TGTGCCAGCAGTTCCCCAACAGCGGCGTCGCACCGGAACAATGAGCAGTTCTTC
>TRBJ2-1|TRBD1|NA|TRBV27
CASSPGQGHNEQFF
TGTGCCAGCAGCCCGGGACAGGGCCACAATGAGCAGTTCTTC